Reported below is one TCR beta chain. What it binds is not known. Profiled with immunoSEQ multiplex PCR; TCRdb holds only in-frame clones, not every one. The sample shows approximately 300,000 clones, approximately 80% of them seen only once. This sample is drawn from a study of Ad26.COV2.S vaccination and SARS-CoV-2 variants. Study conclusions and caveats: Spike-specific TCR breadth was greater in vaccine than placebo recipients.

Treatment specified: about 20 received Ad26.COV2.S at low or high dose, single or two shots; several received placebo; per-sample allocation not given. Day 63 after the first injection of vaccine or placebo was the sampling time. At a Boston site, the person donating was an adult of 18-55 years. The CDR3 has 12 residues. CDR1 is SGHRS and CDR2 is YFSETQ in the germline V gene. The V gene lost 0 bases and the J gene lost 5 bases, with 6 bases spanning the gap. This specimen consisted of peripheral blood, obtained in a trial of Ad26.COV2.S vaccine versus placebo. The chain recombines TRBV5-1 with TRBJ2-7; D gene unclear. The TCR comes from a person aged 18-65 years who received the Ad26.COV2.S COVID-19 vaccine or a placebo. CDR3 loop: CASSLEQHEQYF. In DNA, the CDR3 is TGCGCCAGCAGCTTGGAACAACACGAGCAGTACTTC.